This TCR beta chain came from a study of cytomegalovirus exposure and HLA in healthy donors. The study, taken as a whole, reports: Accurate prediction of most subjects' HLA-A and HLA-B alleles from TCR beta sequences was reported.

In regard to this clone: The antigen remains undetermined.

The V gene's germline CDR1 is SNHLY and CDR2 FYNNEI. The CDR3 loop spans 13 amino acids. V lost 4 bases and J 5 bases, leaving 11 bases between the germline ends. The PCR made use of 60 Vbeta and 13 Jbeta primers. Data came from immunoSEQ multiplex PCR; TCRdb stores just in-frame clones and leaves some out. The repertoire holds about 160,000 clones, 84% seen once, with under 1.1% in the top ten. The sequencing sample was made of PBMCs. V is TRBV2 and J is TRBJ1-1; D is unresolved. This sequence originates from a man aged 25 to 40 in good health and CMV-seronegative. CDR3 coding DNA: TGTGCCAGCAGTGTGGCGAGGTTAACTGAAGCTTTCTTT. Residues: CASSVARLTEAFF.